The T cell receptor (beta chain) described here comes from a study of neurological immune-mediated disorders. From 15-18 subjects, each sequencing run yielded over 170 million TCR-beta sequences. TCRdb re-called the 5' RACE reads with MiXCR, one entry per CDR3 protein. The sample holds under 85,000 distinct CDR3 sequences, 13% to 15% seen once. Unsorted libraries were derived from 2 million PBMCs stored at -80 C. The CDR3 length is 12 residues. From germline, CDR1 is ENHRY and CDR2 SYGVKD. With 0 bases removed from V and 8 bases from J, the gap between germline ends came to 4 bases. This clonotype was detected ten times or more.

Sequenced sample: PBMCs. This clonotype originated in a woman aged 45 to 65 in good health. This rearrangement joins TRBV10-3 to TRBJ1-4; D gene ambiguous. The CDR3 is CAISESKEKLFF. In DNA, the CDR3 is TGTGCCATCAGTGAGTCGAAAGAAAAACTGTTTTTT.